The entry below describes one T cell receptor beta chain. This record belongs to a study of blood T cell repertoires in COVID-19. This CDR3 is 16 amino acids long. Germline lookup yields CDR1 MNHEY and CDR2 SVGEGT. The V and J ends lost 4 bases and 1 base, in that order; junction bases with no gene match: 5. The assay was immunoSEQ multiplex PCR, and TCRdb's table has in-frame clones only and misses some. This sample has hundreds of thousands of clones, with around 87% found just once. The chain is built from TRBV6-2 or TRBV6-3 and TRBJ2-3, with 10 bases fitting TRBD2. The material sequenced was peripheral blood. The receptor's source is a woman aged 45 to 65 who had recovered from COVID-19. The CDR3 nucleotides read TGTGCCAGCAGTTTGAGCGGGGGGGGCGGCACAGATACGCAGTATTTT. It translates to CASSLSGGGGTDTQYF.